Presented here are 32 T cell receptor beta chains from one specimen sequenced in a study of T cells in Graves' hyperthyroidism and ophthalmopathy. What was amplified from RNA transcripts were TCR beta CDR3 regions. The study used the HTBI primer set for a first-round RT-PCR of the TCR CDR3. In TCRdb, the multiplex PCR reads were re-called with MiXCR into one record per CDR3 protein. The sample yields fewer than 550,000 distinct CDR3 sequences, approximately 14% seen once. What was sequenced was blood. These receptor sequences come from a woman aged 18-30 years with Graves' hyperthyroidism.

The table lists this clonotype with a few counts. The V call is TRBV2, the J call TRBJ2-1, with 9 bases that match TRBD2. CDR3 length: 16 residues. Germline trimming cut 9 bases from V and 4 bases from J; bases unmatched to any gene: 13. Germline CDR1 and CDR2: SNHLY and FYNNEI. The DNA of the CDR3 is TGTGCCAGACCCTACAGGGCGGGGGGGCTTTACAATGAGCAGTTCTTC. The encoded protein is CARPYRAGGLYNEQFF.

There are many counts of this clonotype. CDR3 bases: TGCAGCCTGAGCCGGGACACCTATGGCTACACCTTC. It codes for CSLSRDTYGYTF. The J gene is TRBJ1-2, the V gene TRBV29-1; a weak D match, TRBD1 (6 bases). In germline, CDR1 is SQVTM, CDR2 ANQGSEA. The CDR3 contains 12 residues. V was trimmed by 8 bases and J by 4 bases, leaving 14 bases between them.

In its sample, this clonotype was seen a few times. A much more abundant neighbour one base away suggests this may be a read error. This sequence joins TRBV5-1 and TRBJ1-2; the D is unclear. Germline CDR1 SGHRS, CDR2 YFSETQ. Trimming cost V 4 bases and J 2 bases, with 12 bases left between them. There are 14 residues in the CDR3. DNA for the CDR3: TGCGCCAGCAGCCTTGAGGGTAGGAACTATGGCTACACCTTC. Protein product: CASSLEGRNYGYTF.

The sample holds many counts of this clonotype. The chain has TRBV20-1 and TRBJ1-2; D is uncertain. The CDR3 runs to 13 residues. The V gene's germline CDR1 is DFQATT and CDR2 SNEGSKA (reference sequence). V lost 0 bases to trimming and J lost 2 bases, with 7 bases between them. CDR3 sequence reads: CSAREKLNYGYTF. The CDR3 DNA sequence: TGCAGTGCTAGAGAGAAGTTGAACTATGGCTACACCTTC.

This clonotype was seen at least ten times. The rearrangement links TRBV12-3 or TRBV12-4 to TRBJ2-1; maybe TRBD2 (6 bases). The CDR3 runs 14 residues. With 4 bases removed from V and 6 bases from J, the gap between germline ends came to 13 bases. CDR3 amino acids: CASSSTGVSNEQFF. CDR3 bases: TGTGCCAGCAGTTCGACGGGAGTCAGCAATGAGCAGTTCTTC.

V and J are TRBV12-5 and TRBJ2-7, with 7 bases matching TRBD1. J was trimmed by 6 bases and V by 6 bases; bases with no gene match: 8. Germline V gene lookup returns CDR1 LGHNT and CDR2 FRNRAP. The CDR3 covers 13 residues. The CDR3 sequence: CASGPRQGAEQYF. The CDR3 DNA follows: TGTGCTAGTGGACCCCGACAGGGAGCCGAGCAGTACTTC.

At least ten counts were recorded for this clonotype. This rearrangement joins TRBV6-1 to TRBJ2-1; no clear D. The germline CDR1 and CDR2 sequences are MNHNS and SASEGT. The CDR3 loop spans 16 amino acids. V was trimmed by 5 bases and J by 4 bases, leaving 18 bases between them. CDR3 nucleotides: TGTGCCAGCAGTCCCCAAGGGTGGCAGGAATACAATGAGCAGTTCTTC. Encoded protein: CASSPQGWQEYNEQFF.

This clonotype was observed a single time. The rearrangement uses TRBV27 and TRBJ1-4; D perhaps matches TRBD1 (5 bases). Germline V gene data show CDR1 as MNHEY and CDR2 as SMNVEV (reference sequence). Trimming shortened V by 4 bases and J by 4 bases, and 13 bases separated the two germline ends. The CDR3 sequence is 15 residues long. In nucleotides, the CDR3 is TGTGCCAGCAGTTCCCCGGGACGGAGTAATGAAAAACTGTTTTTT. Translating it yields CASSSPGRSNEKLFF.

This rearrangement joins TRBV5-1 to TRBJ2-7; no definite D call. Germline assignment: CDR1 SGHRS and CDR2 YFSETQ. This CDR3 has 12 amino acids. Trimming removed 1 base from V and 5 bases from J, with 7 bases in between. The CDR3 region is CASSLNRDEQYF. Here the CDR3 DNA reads TGCGCCAGCAGCTTGAATAGGGACGAGCAGTACTTC.

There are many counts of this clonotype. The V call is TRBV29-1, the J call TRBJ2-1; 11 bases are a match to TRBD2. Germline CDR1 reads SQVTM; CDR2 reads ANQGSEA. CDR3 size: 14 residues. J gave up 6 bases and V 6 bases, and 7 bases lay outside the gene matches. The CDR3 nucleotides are TGCAGCGTCCTAAAGGGGACTAGCGGCAATGAGCAGTTCTTC. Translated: CSVLKGTSGNEQFF.

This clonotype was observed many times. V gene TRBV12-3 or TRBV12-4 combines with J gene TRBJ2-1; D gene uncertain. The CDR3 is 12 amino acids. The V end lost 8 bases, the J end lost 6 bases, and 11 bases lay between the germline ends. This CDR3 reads CASGSLGNEQFF. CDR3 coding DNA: TGTGCCAGCGGCTCTTTGGGCAATGAGCAGTTCTTC.

The chain's CDR3 is CASSGGTSAYEQYF. DNA for the CDR3: TGTGCCAGCAGTGGCGGGACTAGCGCCTACGAGCAGTACTTC. V is TRBV25-1 and J is TRBJ2-7; 10 nucleotides line up with TRBD2. This CDR3 spans 14 amino acids. The germline gives CDR1 MGHDK, CDR2 SYGVNS. The V gene end was trimmed by 4 bases and the J gene end by 2 bases; junction bases not matched to a gene: 2.

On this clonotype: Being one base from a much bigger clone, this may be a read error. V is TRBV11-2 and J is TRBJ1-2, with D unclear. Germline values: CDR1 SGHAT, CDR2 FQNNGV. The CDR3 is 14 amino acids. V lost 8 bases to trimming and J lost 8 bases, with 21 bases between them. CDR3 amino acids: CASARSGRGEGYTF. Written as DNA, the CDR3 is TGTGCCAGCGCAAGGTCGGGCCGGGGAGAGGGCTACACCTTC.

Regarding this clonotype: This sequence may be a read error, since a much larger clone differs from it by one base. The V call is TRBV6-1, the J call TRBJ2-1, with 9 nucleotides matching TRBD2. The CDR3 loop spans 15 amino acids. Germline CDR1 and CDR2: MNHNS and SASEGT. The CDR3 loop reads CASSETSGSYNEQLF. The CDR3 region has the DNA TGTGCCAGCAGTGAGACTAGCGGCTCCTACAATGAGCAGCTCTTC.

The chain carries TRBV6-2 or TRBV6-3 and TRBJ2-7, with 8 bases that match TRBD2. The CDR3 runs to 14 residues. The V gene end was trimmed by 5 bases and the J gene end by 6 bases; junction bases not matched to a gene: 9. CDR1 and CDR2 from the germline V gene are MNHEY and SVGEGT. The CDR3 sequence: CASSQLREGTEQYF. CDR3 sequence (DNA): TGTGCCAGCAGTCAGCTCCGGGAGGGAACCGAGCAGTACTTC.

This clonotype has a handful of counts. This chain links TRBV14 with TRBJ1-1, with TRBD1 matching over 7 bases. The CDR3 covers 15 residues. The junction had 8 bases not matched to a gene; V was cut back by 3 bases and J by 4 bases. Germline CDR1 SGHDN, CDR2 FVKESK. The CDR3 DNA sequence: TGTGCCAGCAGCCATTGGGACAGACGAGGCACTGAAGCTTTCTTT. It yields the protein CASSHWDRRGTEAFF.

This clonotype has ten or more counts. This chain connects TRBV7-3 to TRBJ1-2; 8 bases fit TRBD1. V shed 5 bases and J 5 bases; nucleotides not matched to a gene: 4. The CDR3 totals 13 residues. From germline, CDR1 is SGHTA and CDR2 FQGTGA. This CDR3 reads CASSKGQAYGYTF. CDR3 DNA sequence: TGTGCCAGCAGCAAGGGACAGGCTTATGGCTACACCTTC.

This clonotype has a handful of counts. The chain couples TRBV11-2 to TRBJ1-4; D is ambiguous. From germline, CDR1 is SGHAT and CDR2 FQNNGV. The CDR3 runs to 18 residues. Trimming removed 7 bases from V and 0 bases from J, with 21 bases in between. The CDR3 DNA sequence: TGTGCCAGCACTAGAGGGAAAGGGTGGATGGCAACTAATGAAAAACTGTTTTTT. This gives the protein CASTRGKGWMATNEKLFF. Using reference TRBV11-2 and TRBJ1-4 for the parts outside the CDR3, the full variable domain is EAGVAQSPRYKIIEKRQSVAFWCNPISGHATLYWYQQILGQGPKLLIQFQNNGVVDDSQLPKDRFSAERLKGVDSTLKIQPAKLEDSAVYLCASTRGKGWMATNEKLFFGSGTQLSVL.

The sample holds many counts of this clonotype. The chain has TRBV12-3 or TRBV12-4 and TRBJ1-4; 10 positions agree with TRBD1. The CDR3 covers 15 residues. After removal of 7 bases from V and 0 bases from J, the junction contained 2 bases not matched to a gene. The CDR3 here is CASTGQGATNEKLFF. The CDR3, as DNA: TGTGCCAGCACTGGACAGGGGGCAACTAATGAAAAACTGTTTTTT.

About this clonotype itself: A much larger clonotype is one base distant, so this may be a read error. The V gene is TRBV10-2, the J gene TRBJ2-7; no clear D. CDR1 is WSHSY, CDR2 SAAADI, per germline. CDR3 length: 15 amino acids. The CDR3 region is CASSAGDNHAYEQHF. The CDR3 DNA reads TGCGCCAGCAGTGCGGGCGACAATCACGCCTACGAGCAGCACTTC.

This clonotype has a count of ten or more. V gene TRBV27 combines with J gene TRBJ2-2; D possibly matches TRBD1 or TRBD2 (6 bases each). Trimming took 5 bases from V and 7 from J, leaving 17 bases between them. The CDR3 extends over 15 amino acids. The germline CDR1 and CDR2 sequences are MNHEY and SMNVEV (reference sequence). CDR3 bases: TGTGCCAGCAGTCCCCGCTGGGGGGCGCGCGGGGAGCTGTTTTTT. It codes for CASSPRWGARGELFF.

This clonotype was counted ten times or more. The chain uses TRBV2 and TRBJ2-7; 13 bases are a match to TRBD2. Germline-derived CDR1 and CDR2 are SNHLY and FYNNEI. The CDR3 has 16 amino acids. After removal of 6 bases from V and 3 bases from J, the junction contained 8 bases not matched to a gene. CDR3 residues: CASSTAGTSGDYEQYF. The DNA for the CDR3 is TGTGCCAGCAGCACAGCCGGGACTAGCGGGGACTACGAGCAGTACTTC.

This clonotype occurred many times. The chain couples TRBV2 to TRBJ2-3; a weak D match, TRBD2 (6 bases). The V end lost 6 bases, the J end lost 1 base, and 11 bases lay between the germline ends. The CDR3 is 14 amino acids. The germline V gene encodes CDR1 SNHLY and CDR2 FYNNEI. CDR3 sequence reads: CASRWSSGTDTQYF. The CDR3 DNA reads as TGTGCCAGCAGGTGGTCTAGCGGCACAGATACGCAGTATTTT.

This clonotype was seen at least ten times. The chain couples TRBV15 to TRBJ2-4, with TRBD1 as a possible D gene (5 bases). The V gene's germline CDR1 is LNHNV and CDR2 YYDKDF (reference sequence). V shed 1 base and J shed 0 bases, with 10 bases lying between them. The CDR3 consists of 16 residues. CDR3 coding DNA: TGTGCCACCAGCAGAGGTGGCAGGGAAGCCAAAAACATTCAGTACTTC. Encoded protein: CATSRGGREAKNIQYF.

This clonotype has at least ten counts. The CDR3 sequence: CASSTTGDGYTF. DNA of the CDR3: TGTGCCAGCAGTACCACAGGGGATGGCTACACCTTC. This chain links TRBV12-3 or TRBV12-4 with TRBJ1-2; TRBD1 matches at 7 bases. CDR3 length: 12 amino acids. The V gene end was trimmed by 5 bases and the J gene end by 6 bases; junction bases not matched to a gene: 3.

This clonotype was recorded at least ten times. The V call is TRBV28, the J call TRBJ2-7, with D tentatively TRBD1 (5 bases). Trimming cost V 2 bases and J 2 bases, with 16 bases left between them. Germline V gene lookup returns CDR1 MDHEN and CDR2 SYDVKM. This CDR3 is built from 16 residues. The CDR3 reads CASSLPVGVLPYEQYF. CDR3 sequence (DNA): TGTGCCAGCAGTTTACCCGTAGGGGTTCTTCCCTACGAGCAGTACTTC.

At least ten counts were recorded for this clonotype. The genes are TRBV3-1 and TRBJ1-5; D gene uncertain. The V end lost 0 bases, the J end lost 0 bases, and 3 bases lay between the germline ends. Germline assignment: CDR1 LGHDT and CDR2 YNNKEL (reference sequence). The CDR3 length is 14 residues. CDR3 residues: CASSQELSNQPQHF. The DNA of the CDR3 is TGTGCCAGCAGCCAAGAGCTTAGCAATCAGCCCCAGCATTTT.

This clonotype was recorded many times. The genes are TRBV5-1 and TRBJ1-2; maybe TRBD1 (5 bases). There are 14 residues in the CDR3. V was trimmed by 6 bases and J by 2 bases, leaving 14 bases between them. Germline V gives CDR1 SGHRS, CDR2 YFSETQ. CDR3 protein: CASTPGTQNYGYTF. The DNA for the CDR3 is TGCGCCAGCACCCCCGGGACGCAAAACTATGGCTACACCTTC.

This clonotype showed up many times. CDR3 bases: TGTGCCAGTAGTCCACCCGGGACTAGCAGTTCCTACAATGAGCAGTTCTTC. Translation gives CASSPPGTSSSYNEQFF. V and J are TRBV19 and TRBJ2-1; TRBD2 matches at 9 bases. The CDR3 runs to 17 residues. The germline V gene has CDR1 LNHDA and CDR2 SQIVND (reference sequence). V lost 5 bases and J lost 1; bases outside the gene matches: 9.

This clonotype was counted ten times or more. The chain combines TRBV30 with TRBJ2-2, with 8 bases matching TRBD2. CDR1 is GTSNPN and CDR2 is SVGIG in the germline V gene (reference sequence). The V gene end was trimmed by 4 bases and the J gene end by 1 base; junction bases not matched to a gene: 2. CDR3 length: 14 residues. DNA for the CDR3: TGTGCCTGGAAACTAGCGGAGAACACCGGGGAGCTGTTTTTT. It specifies CAWKLAENTGELFF.

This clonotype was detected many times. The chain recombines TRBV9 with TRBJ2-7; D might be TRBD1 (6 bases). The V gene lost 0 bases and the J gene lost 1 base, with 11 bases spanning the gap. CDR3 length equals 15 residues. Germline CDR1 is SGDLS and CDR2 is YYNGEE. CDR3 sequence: CASSVAGAGSYEQYF. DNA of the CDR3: TGTGCCAGCAGCGTAGCAGGGGCAGGGTCCTACGAGCAGTACTTC.

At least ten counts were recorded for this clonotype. CDR3 residues: CASSSQGSYNEQFF. The CDR3, as DNA: TGTGCCAGCAGCTCACAGGGCTCCTACAATGAGCAGTTCTTC. The rearrangement joins TRBV6-2 or TRBV6-3 to TRBJ2-1; possibly TRBD1 for D (6 bases). Trimming pared 6 bases from V and 0 bases from J, leaving 9 bases between. The CDR3 sequence is 14 residues long. CDR1 MNHEY and CDR2 SVGEGT come from the germline V gene.